This TCR beta chain is from a study of shared clonotypes between healthy human individuals. Turning to the study itself: Each donor had three CD4 naive, three CD4 memory, two CD8 naive and one CD8 memory plate.

The table came from immunoSEQ multiplex PCR; TCRdb's copy has only in-frame clones and leaves some out. This sample carries around 2.1 million clones, approximately 94% of them seen once, and the ten largest clones take about 1.5%. It was CD45RO-negative cells, positively selected for CCR7, that made up naive CD8 cells, with terminally differentiated effector memory CD45RA+ cells excluded. Specimen: naive CD8+ T cells from PBMCs. The source of this sequence is a man younger than 35 in good health. Some clones in this sample may be carry-over from other donors' samples.

In DNA, the CDR3 is TGTGCCAGCAGTTACCGGACAGGGTTCTACGAGCAGTACTTC. This codes for CASSYRTGFYEQYF. The chain uses TRBV6-5 and TRBJ2-7; TRBD1 matches 8 bases. The V gene's germline CDR1 is MNHEY and CDR2 SVGAGI. Trimming cost V 2 bases and J 3 bases; bases outside gene matches: 3. The CDR3 has 14 amino acids.